The 16 T cell receptor beta chains in this list originate from one sample, sequenced in a study of T cell responses to AZD1222 COVID-19 vaccine. The method was immunoSEQ multiplex PCR; TCRdb's version includes in-frame clones alone and lacks a portion of them. The top ten clones hold less than 3% of a sample with just over 90,000 clones, approximately 92% of them seen once. Material: peripheral blood, obtained 28 days after the second AZD1222 dose. The receptors come from an adult who received the AZD1222 COVID-19 vaccine.

The V and J genes are TRBV2 and TRBJ1-1, with D uncertain. The CDR3 has 15 amino acids. Germline values: CDR1 SNHLY, CDR2 FYNNEI. V was clipped by 2 bases and J by 4 bases, with 14 bases between them. The CDR3 reads CASSESSSIGTEAFF. In DNA form, the CDR3 reads TGTGCCAGCAGTGAAAGCTCCAGTATCGGCACTGAAGCTTTCTTT.

The gene calls are TRBV11-2 and TRBJ2-7; D is unclear. The CDR3 extends over 14 amino acids. Germline loops: CDR1 SGHAT, CDR2 FQNNGV. V was cut by 1 base and J by 5 bases, with 12 bases left in between. The CDR3 DNA sequence: TGTGCCAGCAGCTTAGTAAACTGGCAGAACGAGCAGTACTTC. It specifies CASSLVNWQNEQYF.

V is TRBV29-1 and J is TRBJ2-7, with 8 bases that match TRBD1. The CDR3 is made up of 12 amino acids. V dropped 6 bases and J dropped 4; count of bases not matched to a gene: 5. Looked up from germline, CDR1 is SQVTM and CDR2 is ANQGSEA. The CDR3 sequence: CSVGGQGYEQYF. The CDR3 region has the DNA TGCAGCGTAGGTGGACAGGGTTACGAGCAGTACTTC.

The chain couples TRBV5-1 to TRBJ2-3; D is possibly TRBD2 (6 bases). CDR3 size: 15 residues. Looked up from germline, CDR1 is SGHRS and CDR2 is YFSETQ. V was pared by 5 bases and J by 1 base, with 14 bases between. The CDR3 region has the DNA TGCGCCAGCAGGGGGACTCCGACTGGCACAGATACGCAGTATTTT. Protein sequence: CASRGTPTGTDTQYF.

The chain employs TRBV21-1 and TRBJ1-3. TRBV21-1 is recorded as a pseudogene. There are 18 residues in the CDR3. The DNA of the CDR3 is TGTGCCAGCAGCGCCTCCCTCGGTCGGGCCTACTCTGGCAACACCATATATTTT. Translation gives CASSASLGRAYSGNTIYF.

The chain recombines TRBV5-1 with TRBJ1-2, with 7 bases identical to TRBD1. The J segment lost 6 bases and the V segment lost 7 bases, leaving 15 bases of the junction unmatched. CDR3 size: 15 residues. CDR1 and CDR2 from the germline V gene are SGHRS and YFSETQ. DNA for the CDR3: TGCGCCAGCCACCCCGGGCAGGGGGTCATAGATGGCTACACCTTC. Translating it yields CASHPGQGVIDGYTF.

The chain uses TRBV12-5 and TRBJ2-7; 11 bases are a match to TRBD2. Germline CDR1 is LGHNT and CDR2 is FRNRAP. There are 14 residues in the CDR3. The ends lost 5 bases at V and 4 bases at J; junction bases unmatched: 4. Here the CDR3 DNA reads TGTGCTAGTGGTGAACTAGCGGGAGTTTACGAGCAGTACTTC. This gives the protein CASGELAGVYEQYF. Using reference TRBV12-5 and TRBJ2-7 for the parts outside the CDR3, the full variable domain is DARVTQTPRHKVTEMGQEVTMRCQPILGHNTVFWYRQTMMQGLELLAYFRNRAPLDDSGMPKDRFSAEMPDATLATLKIQPSEPRDSAVYFCASGELAGVYEQYFGPGTRLTVT.

The rearrangement links TRBV7-3 to TRBJ2-3, with D possibly TRBD2 on 7 matching bases. The CDR3 runs 16 residues. Trimming pared 4 bases from V and 3 bases from J, leaving 17 bases between. Per germline, CDR1 SGHTA and CDR2 FQGTGA. The CDR3 DNA reads as TGTGCCAGCAGCTCCCTGGGGGGGGGCCTTACAGATACGCAGTATTTT. It is translated as CASSSLGGGLTDTQYF.

The chain is built from TRBV6-1 and TRBJ2-7, with 11 bases that match TRBD1. Germline V gene lookup returns CDR1 MNHNS and CDR2 SASEGT. Germline trimming cut 3 bases from V and 5 bases from J; bases unmatched to any gene: 6. The CDR3 totals 15 residues. CDR3 DNA: TGTGCCAGCAGTGATCGGGACAGGGGGTTCGACGAGCAGTACTTC. Translating gives CASSDRDRGFDEQYF.

The CDR3 loop reads CSARVGRTQYF. The CDR3, as DNA: TGCAGTGCTAGGGTCGGAAGGACCCAGTACTTC. The chain has TRBV20-1 and TRBJ2-5; D is ambiguous. Germline loops: CDR1 DFQATT, CDR2 SNEGSKA (reference sequence). The CDR3 extends over 11 amino acids. Deletions cut 3 bases from V and 7 bases from J, with 9 bases between.

The chain combines TRBV15 with TRBJ1-4; D is uncertain. The V end lost 3 bases, the J end lost 5 bases, and 4 bases lay between the germline ends. This CDR3 contains 12 residues. Germline lookup yields CDR1 LNHNV and CDR2 YYDKDF (reference sequence). The CDR3 is CATSRANEKLFF. For the CDR3, the DNA is TGTGCCACCAGCAGGGCAAATGAAAAACTGTTTTTT. Using reference TRBV15 and TRBJ1-4 for the parts outside the CDR3, the full variable domain is DAMVIQNPRYQVTQFGKPVTLSCSQTLNHNVMYWYQQKSSQAPKLLFHYYDKDFNNEADTPDNFQSRRPNTSFCFLDIRSPGLGDTAMYLCATSRANEKLFFGSGTQLSVL.

This chain joins TRBV19 and TRBJ2-1; D may correspond to TRBD1 or TRBD2 (5 bases each). Germline V lookup: CDR1 LNHDA, CDR2 SQIVND (reference sequence). Between the trimmed V and J ends, which lost 6 bases and 6 bases, there was a span of 18 bases. This CDR3 is built from 15 residues. The CDR3 spells CASSLGTGLGNEQFF. The CDR3, as DNA: TGTGCCAGTAGCTTGGGGACGGGTCTCGGCAATGAGCAGTTCTTC.

This clone appeared once. The chain carries TRBV7-2 and TRBJ1-1, with no clear D. The germline V and J ends were trimmed by 2 bases and 0 bases, with 4 bases remaining between them. Germline values: CDR1 SGHTA, CDR2 FQGNSA. The CDR3 spans 13 residues. CDR3 DNA sequence: TGTGCCAGCAGCTTATTGGTGAACACTGAAGCTTTCTTT. It yields the protein CASSLLVNTEAFF.

The chain joins TRBV6-2 or TRBV6-3 to TRBJ1-1; D perhaps matches TRBD1 (6 bases). CDR1 is MNHEY, CDR2 SVGEGT, per germline. The CDR3 spans 14 residues. V lost 1 base and J 4 bases, leaving 10 bases between the germline ends. CDR3 residues: CASSYLGAPTEAFF. The CDR3 region has the DNA TGTGCCAGCAGTTACTTGGGGGCGCCCACTGAAGCTTTCTTT.

This clone occurred once. The J gene is TRBJ1-2, the V gene TRBV30, with D unresolved. V lost 0 bases and J lost 5, with 10 bases in between. The CDR3 consists of 13 residues. CDR1 is GTSNPN, CDR2 SVGIG, per germline (reference sequence). The CDR3 nucleotides are TGTGCCTGGAGTGTAATGTCCGCTTATGGCTACACCTTC. Its protein is CAWSVMSAYGYTF.

The chain carries TRBV10-3 and TRBJ1-2; no clear D. This CDR3 has 13 residues. Trimming removed 3 bases at V and 13 bases at J, with 18 bases between. Germline CDR1 ENHRY, CDR2 SYGVKD. Here the CDR3 reads CAISDLHTARGTF. In DNA form, the CDR3 reads TGTGCCATCAGTGACCTACACACGGCTCGGGGCACCTTC.